The source of this TCR beta chain is a study of response to subunit inactivated influenza vaccine. Study-level results: Every seasonal influenza vaccination brings in few new T cells, the authors suggested.

The CDR3 has 15 amino acids. V was cut by 6 bases and J by 3 bases, with 21 bases left in between. The germline V gene encodes CDR1 DFQATT and CDR2 SNEGSKA (reference sequence). This clonotype was picked up a small number of times. Its antigen is still unknown. TCRdb reprocessed the RT-PCR reads via MiXCR and lists one record per CDR3 protein. The table records about 780,000 distinct CDR3 sequences, around a sixth of them present only once. The source was PBMCs from blood, collected around 5 days after vaccination. The TCR comes from a man aged 50-59 years who received an inactivated influenza vaccine. This chain joins TRBV20-1 and TRBJ2-7; D is possibly TRBD1 or TRBD2 (5 bases each). The CDR3 nucleotides are TGCAGTGCCCCGGGGACCTCCAGAACCTTCTACGAGCAGTACTTC. Residues: CSAPGTSRTFYEQYF.